The 26 T cell receptor beta chains presented below share a single source sample, sequenced in a study of blood T cells in healthy people across ages. With a J-beta primer mix and a sample-barcoded 5' primer, a second PCR ran roughly 7 to 11 cycles. TCRdb independently ran MiXCR on the 5' RACE reads; one entry per CDR3 protein. The sample consists of roughly 800,000 distinct CDR3 sequences, around 25% of them appearing once. Another study also made use of these data, one on T cells of mothers and their children.

The sequencing input was blood. Source of these receptors: a boy aged 5-17 years in good health.

This chain connects TRBV12-3 or TRBV12-4 to TRBJ2-7; D is unclear. The CDR3 covers 11 residues. Trimming cost V 6 bases and J 3 bases, with 6 bases left between them. The CDR3 protein is CASRQNYEQYF. The CDR3 DNA sequence: TGTGCCAGCAGACAGAACTACGAGCAGTACTTC.

The sample holds a few counts of this clonotype. J is TRBJ2-7 and V is TRBV10-3; D ambiguous. V lost 3 bases, J lost 2 bases, and 14 bases lay in between. Germline loops: CDR1 ENHRY, CDR2 SYGVKD. CDR3 size: 15 residues. The CDR3 bases are TGTGCCATCAGTGATTCCCGAACATCAACCTACGAGCAGTACTTC. This translates into CAISDSRTSTYEQYF.

This clonotype was counted only a few times. This chain links TRBV7-2 with TRBJ1-5, with 7 nucleotides matching TRBD1. The J segment lost 3 bases and the V segment lost 3 bases, leaving 14 bases of the junction unmatched. The length of the CDR3 is 18 residues. From germline, CDR1 is SGHTA and CDR2 FQGNSA. This CDR3 is CASSLRTGRGVDNQPQHF. In DNA form, the CDR3 reads TGTGCCAGCAGCTTGAGGACAGGCCGGGGGGTTGACAATCAGCCCCAGCATTTT.

The chain is built from TRBV4-1 and TRBJ2-7; TRBD2 might be the D (5 bases). Trimming shortened V by 1 base and J by 3 bases, and 10 bases separated the two germline ends. This CDR3 spans 14 amino acids. Germline V gene sequence: CDR1 MGHRA, CDR2 YSYEKL. CDR3 sequence (DNA): TGCGCCAGCAGCCAAGTCAACGGGGACTACGAGCAGTACTTC. This sequence encodes CASSQVNGDYEQYF.

This clonotype was counted between two and nine times. The chain combines TRBV14 with TRBJ2-7; D ambiguous. The V gene's germline CDR1 is SGHDN and CDR2 FVKESK. CDR3 length equals 15 residues. V lost 2 bases and J lost 0, with 11 bases in between. The CDR3 DNA follows: TGTGCCAGCAGCCAATGGCCAAGGAGCTCCTACGAGCAGTACTTC. Protein sequence: CASSQWPRSSYEQYF.

This chain connects TRBV5-1 to TRBJ2-1; 7 bases align to TRBD1. From germline, CDR1 is SGHRS and CDR2 YFSETQ. The CDR3 has 13 amino acids. The trim removed 5 bases at V and 8 bases at J, leaving 7 bases unmatched. The CDR3 region is CASRGTGAHEQFF. The CDR3 DNA follows: TGCGCCAGCAGAGGCACAGGGGCCCATGAGCAGTTCTTC. Filled out from reference TRBV5-1 and TRBJ2-1, the complete variable domain reads KAGVTQTPRYLIKTRGQQVTLSCSPISGHRSVSWYQQTPGQGLQFLFEYFSETQRNKGNFPGRFSGRQFSNSRSEMNVSTLELGDSALYLCASRGTGAHEQFFGPGTRLTVL.

This chain joins TRBV6-6 and TRBJ2-5; D gene ambiguous. CDR1 MNHNY and CDR2 SVGAGI come from the germline V gene (reference sequence). The CDR3 loop spans 14 amino acids. V was pared by 6 bases and J by 0 bases, with 11 bases between. The CDR3 loop reads CASSPTQYQETQYF. In DNA form, the CDR3 reads TGTGCCAGCAGCCCGACACAGTACCAAGAGACCCAGTACTTC.

The rearrangement links TRBV3-1 to TRBJ1-1; D gene ambiguous. Per germline, CDR1 LGHDT and CDR2 YNNKEL (reference sequence). The CDR3 runs to 13 residues. Trimming took off 1 base at V and 7 bases at J, with 10 bases between the two ends. The CDR3 bases are TGTGCCAGCAGCCAAGTGCCCGAAAGTGAAGCTTTCTTT. It codes for CASSQVPESEAFF. Full variable domain (rest looked up from reference TRBV3-1 and TRBJ1-1): DTAVSQTPKYLVTQMGNDKSIKCEQNLGHDTMYWYKQDSKKFLKIMFSYNNKELIINETVPNRFSPKSPDKAHLNLHINSLELGDSAVYFCASSQVPESEAFFGQGTRLTVV.

V and J are TRBV3-1 and TRBJ2-1; a possible D gene is TRBD1 (5 bases). The V end was cut by 6 bases, the J end by 8 bases, with 8 bases between. Germline-derived CDR1 and CDR2 are LGHDT and YNNKEL (reference sequence). CDR3 length equals 11 residues. The CDR3 coding sequence is TGTGCCAGCAGAGACAGCGATGAGCAGTTCTTC. Its translation is CASRDSDEQFF.

This clonotype was counted between two and nine times. This chain connects TRBV5-6 to TRBJ1-2, with 10 nucleotides matching TRBD1. The V gene's germline CDR1 is SGHDT and CDR2 YYEEEE. The CDR3 is 15 residues long. The trim removed 2 bases at V and 6 bases at J, leaving 7 bases unmatched. This chain's CDR3 is CASSFGTGDNHGYTF. In DNA, the CDR3 is TGTGCCAGCAGCTTTGGGACAGGGGACAACCATGGCTACACCTTC.

V and J are TRBV5-5 and TRBJ1-2; 7 bases match TRBD1. With V trimmed by 3 bases and J by 7 bases, 9 bases remained unmatched. The CDR3 is 14 amino acids. Germline loops: CDR1 SGHKS, CDR2 YYEKEE (reference sequence). CDR3 loop: CASSYGQAAGGYTF. The CDR3 bases are TGTGCCAGCAGCTACGGACAGGCGGCGGGTGGCTACACCTTC.

The rearrangement joins TRBV4-1 to TRBJ2-4; the D is unclear. CDR3 size: 15 residues. In germline, CDR1 is MGHRA, CDR2 YSYEKL. V shed 4 bases and J shed 5 bases, with 15 bases lying between them. The DNA of the CDR3 is TGCGCCAGCAGCCGCGACCCCGGGCTTGAAAACATTCAGTACTTC. Protein: CASSRDPGLENIQYF.

The genes are TRBV20-1 and TRBJ2-3; D is perhaps TRBD2 (5 bases). The V gene lost 1 base and the J gene lost 2 bases, with 7 bases spanning the gap. Germline CDR1 is DFQATT and CDR2 is SNEGSKA (reference sequence). The CDR3 length is 13 residues. The CDR3 DNA follows: TGCAGTGCTAGAGGAGGGTTCACAGATACGCAGTATTTT. This gives the protein CSARGGFTDTQYF.

This clonotype was counted only a few times. This sequence joins TRBV29-1 and TRBJ1-2, with a possible D match to TRBD1 (6 bases). This CDR3 comprises 14 residues. The ends were cut back, 7 bases at V and 8 bases at J, with 23 bases in the middle. The germline CDR1 and CDR2 sequences are SQVTM and ANQGSEA. CDR3: CSATTGLQGYGYTF. Written as DNA, the CDR3 is TGCAGCGCTACTACAGGGTTGCAAGGGTACGGCTACACCTTC.

The V gene is TRBV12-3 or TRBV12-4, the J gene TRBJ1-2, with 9 bases lining up with TRBD1. The V gene end was trimmed by 5 bases and the J gene end by 8 bases; junction bases not matched to a gene: 9. This CDR3 region has 14 residues. CDR3 in DNA: TGTGCCAGCAGTCAAAAACAGGGGGCGTGGGGCTACACCTTC. Translating it yields CASSQKQGAWGYTF.

The count of this clonotype is one. The chain has TRBV19 and TRBJ1-1; D call uncertain. The CDR3 is 12 residues long. V shed 9 bases and J shed 1 base, with 9 bases lying between them. In germline, CDR1 is LNHDA, CDR2 SQIVND (reference sequence). DNA of the CDR3: TGTGCCAGGGAACAGAGGAACACTGAAGCTTTCTTT. Translated: CAREQRNTEAFF.

V is TRBV10-3 and J is TRBJ2-7; the D is unclear. The ends were cut back, 2 bases at V and 0 bases at J, with 11 bases in the middle. The CDR3 spans 15 residues. Per germline, CDR1 ENHRY and CDR2 SYGVKD. CDR3 protein: CAISEGDGSSYEQYF. The CDR3 DNA reads as TGTGCCATCAGTGAGGGTGACGGGTCCTCCTACGAGCAGTACTTC.

This clonotype was seen only a few times. The chain uses TRBV11-2 and TRBJ2-1; D is possibly TRBD2 (5 bases). Trimming left V 5 bases short and J 2 bases short, with 16 bases between. There are 16 residues in the CDR3. The V gene's germline CDR1 is SGHAT and CDR2 FQNNGV. In DNA form, the CDR3 reads TGTGCCAGCAGCGCCCCAACTAGAACCCCCTACAATGAGCAGTTCTTC. It specifies CASSAPTRTPYNEQFF.

This sequence joins TRBV18 and TRBJ2-7; TRBD2 might be the D (5 bases). The CDR3 runs to 15 residues. Deletions cut 3 bases from V and 8 bases from J, with 20 bases between. Germline assignment: CDR1 KGHSH and CDR2 LQKENI. CDR3 sequence: CASSPGEAESLKQYF. The CDR3 bases are TGTGCCAGCTCACCGGGTGAAGCGGAAAGTTTGAAGCAGTACTTC.

Only a few counts were recorded for this clonotype. This chain uses TRBV10-3 with TRBJ2-6; TRBD1 matches 8 bases. The junction had 6 bases not matched to a gene; V was cut back by 5 bases and J by 3 bases. The CDR3 spans 16 residues. Per germline, CDR1 ENHRY and CDR2 SYGVKD. The CDR3: CAISLPGGGGANVLTF. DNA for the CDR3: TGTGCCATCAGTCTCCCAGGGGGCGGTGGGGCCAACGTCCTGACTTTC.

This clonotype was observed a few times. The chain carries TRBV6-5 and TRBJ1-1; D remains unclear. In germline, CDR1 is MNHEY, CDR2 SVGAGI. The CDR3 sequence is 13 residues long. V lost 6 bases and J lost 4, with 12 bases in between. In DNA form, the CDR3 reads TGTGCCAGCAGCCCACCAGAGAGCACTGAAGCTTTCTTT. It encodes CASSPPESTEAFF.

CDR3 DNA: TGTGCCAGCAGCTTGACAGGCTTAGAAAGTCTGGTTGGCTACACCTTC. It codes for CASSLTGLESLVGYTF. The genes are TRBV7-3 and TRBJ1-2; D may be TRBD1 (6 bases). CDR3 length: 16 amino acids. The ends were cut back, 3 bases at V and 7 bases at J, with 21 bases in the middle. Germline V lookup: CDR1 SGHTA, CDR2 FQGTGA.

This clonotype turned up a few times. The rearrangement joins TRBV28 to TRBJ1-2; no firm D call. V lost 5 bases and J 5 bases, leaving 27 bases between the germline ends. Germline lookup yields CDR1 MDHEN and CDR2 SYDVKM. The CDR3 length is 18 residues. This CDR3 is CASSRPQVGPGVPYGYTF. The CDR3 DNA follows: TGTGCCAGCAGTCGCCCCCAAGTAGGCCCTGGCGTCCCGTATGGCTACACCTTC.

The gene calls are TRBV3-1 and TRBJ2-1; D might be TRBD1 (5 bases). TRBJ2-5 explains the end of the DNA better; the J call may be wrong. CDR1 is LGHDT and CDR2 is YNNKEL in the germline V gene (reference sequence). This CDR3 spans 15 amino acids. The CDR3 loop reads CASSQEVRAVETQYF. CDR3 bases: TGTGCCAGCAGCCAAGAGGTCAGGGCGGTTGAGACCCAGTACTTC.

This rearrangement joins TRBV9 to TRBJ2-3; TRBD2 matches at 7 bases. Germline values: CDR1 SGDLS, CDR2 YYNGEE. This CDR3 comprises 18 residues. V was pared by 4 bases and J by 2 bases, with 16 bases of the junction left unmatched. The CDR3 nucleotides read TGTGCCAGCAGCTCCGAGTCGGGAGGAGAGATTTTCACAGATACGCAGTATTTT. Protein product: CASSSESGGEIFTDTQYF. The variable domain in full, with the rest retrieved from reference TRBV9 and TRBJ2-3, is DSGVTQTPKHLITATGQRVTLRCSPRSGDLSVYWYQQSLDQGLQFLIQYYNGEERAKGNILERFSAQQFPDLHSELNLSSLELGDSALYFCASSSESGGEIFTDTQYFGPGTRLTVL.

The CDR3 sequence is CASQEGTDTQYF. Here the CDR3 DNA reads TGTGCCAGCCAAGAGGGCACAGATACGCAGTATTTT. V usage is TRBV7-9 and J usage is TRBJ2-3; D is ambiguous. The germline V gene has CDR1 SEHNR and CDR2 FQNEAQ (reference sequence). This CDR3 is 12 amino acids long. V lost 8 bases and J lost 1, with 7 bases in between.